These 5 T cell receptor beta chains came from one sample sequenced in a study of naive and memory T cell subsets (dated by TCRdb to about 2017). Overall study outcomes, separate from this receptor: A few larger clonotypes were found in naive repertoires, especially CD8, and these larger clonotypes were possibly memory cells re-expressing CD45RA.

These TCRs are of unknown antigen specificity. Libraries were made using UMI-ligation and nested PCR. The data were produced on an Illumina MiSeq. To cover both TRBC1 and TRBC2, the beta constant-region primer consisted of an equimolar mix of two oligonucleotides. The ligated cDNA went through four rounds of PCR with nested alpha and beta constant-region primers together with the SP2 primer. TCRdb reran the public reads through fastp at Q25 and MiXCR, keeping productive beta chains. Here each entry gathers all rows of one CDR3 protein and keeps the most common genes and DNA. For this sample there are over 90,000 distinct CDR3 sequences; 11% appear just once. Around 0.13% of the sample rests with the top ten. Sequences were obtained from naive CD4+ T cells from blood. The cell subset or site tag for this specimen amounts to: naive T cells, CD45RA high CD27+. Receptors were obtained from a human donor in good health.

This clonotype was seen repeatedly, ten times or more. This rearrangement joins TRBV7-9 to TRBJ1-4; 7 nucleotides match TRBD1. In germline, CDR1 is SEHNR, CDR2 FQNEAQ (reference sequence). The ends lost 5 bases at V and 0 bases at J; junction bases unmatched: 12. The CDR3 covers 18 residues. The DNA for the CDR3 is TGTGCCAGCAGCCATTGGGGACAGATAAAATCAACTAATGAAAAACTGTTTTTT. Amino acid sequence: CASSHWGQIKSTNEKLFF.

This clonotype was counted ten times or more. The rearrangement uses TRBV12-3 or TRBV12-4 and TRBJ2-3, with a weak D call TRBD2 (5 bases). Trimming took off 7 bases at V and 4 bases at J, with 15 bases between the two ends. The CDR3 is made up of 14 amino acids. The CDR3 nucleotides read TGTGCCAGCACTCTGAGGGCCGGATCAGATACGCAGTATTTT. Translated: CASTLRAGSDTQYF.

This clonotype was seen many times. The chain uses TRBV7-8 and TRBJ2-3; D tentatively reads TRBD1 or TRBD2 (5 bases each). Germline V gene sequence: CDR1 SGHVS, CDR2 FQNEAQ. This CDR3 is built from 17 residues. V was shortened by 3 bases and J by 5 bases, with 21 bases between the two germline ends. In DNA form, the CDR3 reads TGTGCCAGCAGCTTGGGAGATCTTGGGGGAGCGGTAGATACGCAGTATTTT. Protein: CASSLGDLGGAVDTQYF.

This clonotype was detected many times. This sequence joins TRBV7-2 and TRBJ2-1; D remains ambiguous. The ends were cut back, 5 bases at V and 0 bases at J, with 8 bases in the middle. CDR3 length: 14 residues. The germline gives CDR1 SGHTA, CDR2 FQGNSA. The CDR3 DNA reads as TGTGCCAGCAGCCAAAGGGCCTCCTACAATGAGCAGTTCTTC. Translated: CASSQRASYNEQFF.

In its sample, this clonotype was seen many times. The chain combines TRBV28 with TRBJ2-3, with D perhaps matching TRBD2 (6 bases). The CDR3 extends over 15 amino acids. Germline-derived CDR1 and CDR2 are MDHEN and SYDVKM. V lost 6 bases to trimming and J lost 2 bases, with 15 bases between them. CDR3 protein: CASSSTGLLTDTQYF. The DNA for the CDR3 is TGTGCCAGCAGCAGCACGGGACTCCTCACAGATACGCAGTATTTT.